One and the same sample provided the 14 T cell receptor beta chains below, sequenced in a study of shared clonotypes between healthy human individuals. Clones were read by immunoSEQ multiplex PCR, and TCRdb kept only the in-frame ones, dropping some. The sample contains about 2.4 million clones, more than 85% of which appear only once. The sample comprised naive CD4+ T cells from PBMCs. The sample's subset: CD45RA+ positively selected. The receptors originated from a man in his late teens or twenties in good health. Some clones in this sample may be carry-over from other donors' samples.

CDR3 sequence reads: CGAQGRDGYTF. The CDR3 nucleotides read TGTGGCGCCCAGGGAAGGGATGGCTACACCTTC. This rearrangement joins TRBV10-3 to TRBJ1-2; the D gene is possibly TRBD1 (5 bases). Germline CDR1 reads ENHRY; CDR2 reads SYGVKD. The length of the CDR3 is 11 residues.

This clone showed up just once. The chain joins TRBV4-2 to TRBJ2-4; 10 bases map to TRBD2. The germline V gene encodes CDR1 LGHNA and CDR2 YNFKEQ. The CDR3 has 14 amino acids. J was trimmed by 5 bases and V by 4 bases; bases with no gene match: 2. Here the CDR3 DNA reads TGTGCCAGCAGCCGCGGACTAGCGGAAAACATTCAGTACTTC. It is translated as CASSRGLAENIQYF.

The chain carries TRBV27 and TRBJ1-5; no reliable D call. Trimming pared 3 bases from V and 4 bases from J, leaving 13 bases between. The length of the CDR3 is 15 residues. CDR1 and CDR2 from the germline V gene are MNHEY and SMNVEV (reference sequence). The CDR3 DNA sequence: TGTGCCAGCAGTTTCCTTAACCGCAGAAATCAGCCCCAGCATTTT. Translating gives CASSFLNRRNQPQHF.

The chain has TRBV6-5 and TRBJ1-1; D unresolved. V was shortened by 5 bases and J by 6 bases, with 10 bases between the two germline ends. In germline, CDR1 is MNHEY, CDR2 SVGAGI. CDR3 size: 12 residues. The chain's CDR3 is CASSLRPPEAFF. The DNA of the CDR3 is TGTGCCAGCAGTCTACGACCCCCTGAAGCTTTCTTT.

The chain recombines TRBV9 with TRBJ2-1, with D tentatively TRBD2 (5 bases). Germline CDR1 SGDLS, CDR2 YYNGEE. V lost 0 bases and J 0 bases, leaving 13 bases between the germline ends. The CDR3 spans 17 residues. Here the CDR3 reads CASSVATGRVSYNEQFF. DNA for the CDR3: TGTGCCAGCAGCGTAGCTACCGGGCGGGTCTCCTACAATGAGCAGTTCTTC. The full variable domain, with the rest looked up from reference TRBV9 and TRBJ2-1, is DSGVTQTPKHLITATGQRVTLRCSPRSGDLSVYWYQQSLDQGLQFLIQYYNGEERAKGNILERFSAQQFPDLHSELNLSSLELGDSALYFCASSVATGRVSYNEQFFGPGTRLTVL.

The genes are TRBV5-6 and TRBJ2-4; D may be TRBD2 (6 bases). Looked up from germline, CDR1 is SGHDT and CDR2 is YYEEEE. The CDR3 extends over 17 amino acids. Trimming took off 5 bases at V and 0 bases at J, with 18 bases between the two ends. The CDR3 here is CASSLFGGEIAKNIQYF. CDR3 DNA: TGTGCCAGCAGTTTATTTGGAGGGGAGATAGCCAAAAACATTCAGTACTTC.

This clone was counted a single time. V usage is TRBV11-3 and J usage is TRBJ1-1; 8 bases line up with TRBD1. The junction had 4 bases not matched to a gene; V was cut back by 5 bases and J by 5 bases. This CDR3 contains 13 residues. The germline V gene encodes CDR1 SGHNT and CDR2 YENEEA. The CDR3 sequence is CASSPRTGTEAFF. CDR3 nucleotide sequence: TGTGCCAGCAGCCCGCGGACAGGGACTGAAGCTTTCTTT.

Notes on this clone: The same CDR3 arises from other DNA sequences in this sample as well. The chain's CDR3 is CASRTSGTDTQYF. Written as DNA, the CDR3 is TGTGCCAGCAGGACTAGCGGCACAGATACGCAGTATTTT. V usage is TRBV28 and J usage is TRBJ2-3, with TRBD2 matching 8 bases. V was clipped by 6 bases and J by 1 base; unmatched bases: 0. Per the germline V gene, CDR1 is MDHEN and CDR2 is SYDVKM. The CDR3 has 13 amino acids.

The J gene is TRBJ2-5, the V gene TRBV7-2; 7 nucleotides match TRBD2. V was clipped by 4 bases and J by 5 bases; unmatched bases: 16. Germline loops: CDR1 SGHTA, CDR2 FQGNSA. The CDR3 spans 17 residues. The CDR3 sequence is CASSSRGTGGPRETQYF. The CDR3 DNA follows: TGTGCCAGCAGCTCCAGAGGTACGGGAGGCCCCAGGGAGACCCAGTACTTC.

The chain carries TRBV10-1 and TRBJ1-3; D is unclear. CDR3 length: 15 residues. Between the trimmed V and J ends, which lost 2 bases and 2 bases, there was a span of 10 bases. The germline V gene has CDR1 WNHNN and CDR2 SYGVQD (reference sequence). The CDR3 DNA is TGCGCCAGCAGTGAGGGCAGCTCGACTGGAAACACCATATATTTT. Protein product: CASSEGSSTGNTIYF.

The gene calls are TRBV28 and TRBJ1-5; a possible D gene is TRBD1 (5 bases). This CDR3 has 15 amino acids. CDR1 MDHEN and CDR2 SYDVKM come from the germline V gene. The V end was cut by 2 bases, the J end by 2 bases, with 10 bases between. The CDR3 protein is CASSLRQLGNQPQHF. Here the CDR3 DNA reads TGTGCCAGCAGTTTAAGACAGCTAGGCAATCAGCCCCAGCATTTT.

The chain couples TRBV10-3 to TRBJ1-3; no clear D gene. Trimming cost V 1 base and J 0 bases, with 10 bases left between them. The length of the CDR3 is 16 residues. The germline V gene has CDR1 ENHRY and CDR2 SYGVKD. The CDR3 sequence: CAISEFQLGSGNTIYF. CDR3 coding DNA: TGTGCCATCAGTGAGTTCCAGTTGGGCTCTGGAAACACCATATATTTT.

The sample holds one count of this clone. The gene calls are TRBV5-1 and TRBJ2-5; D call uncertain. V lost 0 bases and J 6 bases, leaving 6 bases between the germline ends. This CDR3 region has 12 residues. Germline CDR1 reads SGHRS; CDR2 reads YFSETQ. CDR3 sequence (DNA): TGCGCCAGCAGCTTGGAGGGAAAGACCCAGTACTTC. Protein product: CASSLEGKTQYF.

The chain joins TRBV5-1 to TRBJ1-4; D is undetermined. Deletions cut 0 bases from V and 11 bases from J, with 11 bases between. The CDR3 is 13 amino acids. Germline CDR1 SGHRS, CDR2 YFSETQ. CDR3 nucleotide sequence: TGCGCCAGCAGCTTGGGCACGTCCGTGAAACTGTTTTTT. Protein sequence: CASSLGTSVKLFF.